Shown below are 5 T cell receptor beta chains from a single sample sequenced in a study of T-cell reconstitution after alpha-beta-depleted transplantation in children listed by TCRdb under 2016. Library creation used PCR. These reads were obtained on an Illumina HiSeq 2500. To normalize quantification of the TCRbeta repertoire, the TCR libraries were built with molecular barcoding that relied on unique molecular identifiers. TCRdb trimmed the raw reads at Q25, called clones with MiXCR and kept productive beta chains. CDR3 protein sequences are deduplicated, and each keeps its most common genes and DNA. This sample is represented by more than 60,000 distinct CDR3 sequences; approximately 7.3% of them were singletons. The top ten hold approximately 2.4% of the sample. Sequencing used PBMCs from the stem cell graft donor, obtained from the stem cell graft. These receptors all stem from a human donor who donated a stem cell graft to a child with acute lymphoblastic leukemia.

This clonotype appeared many times. V usage is TRBV5-1 and J usage is TRBJ2-3; 14 bases line up with TRBD2. CDR3 length: 19 residues. Germline CDR1 and CDR2: SGHRS and YFSETQ. V shed 4 bases and J 3 bases; nucleotides not matched to a gene: 13. CDR3 DNA: TGCGCCAGCAGCAAAGGATTTCGACTAGCGGGGGGGGGAACAGATACGCAGTATTTT. Translating it yields CASSKGFRLAGGGTDTQYF.

This clonotype has only a few counts. Here the CDR3 reads CASSLAGEYNEQFF. In nucleotides, the CDR3 is TGTGCCAGCAGCCTAGCGGGAGAGTACAATGAGCAGTTCTTC. The chain employs TRBV28 and TRBJ2-1, with 10 bases that match TRBD2. There are 14 residues in the CDR3. J was trimmed by 4 bases and V by 6 bases; bases with no gene match: 3. In germline, CDR1 is MDHEN, CDR2 SYDVKM.

In its sample, this clonotype was seen many times. The rearrangement links TRBV27 to TRBJ1-3; a weak D match, TRBD1 (6 bases). Trimming stripped 5 bases from V and 1 base from J, with 18 bases between. Looked up from germline, CDR1 is MNHEY and CDR2 is SMNVEV (reference sequence). This CDR3 has 17 amino acids. The CDR3 DNA follows: TGTGCCAGCAGTAAGAAAGGGTTGACAGGATCTGGAAACACCATATATTTT. Amino acid sequence: CASSKKGLTGSGNTIYF.

Here the CDR3 DNA reads TGCAGCGTTGTGACCGGGACAGAGCATTCCTACGAGCAGTACTTC. Translating it yields CSVVTGTEHSYEQYF. The V call is TRBV29-1, the J call TRBJ2-7; 7 bases fit TRBD1. V was clipped by 4 bases and J by 1 base; unmatched bases: 10. Per germline, CDR1 SQVTM and CDR2 ANQGSEA. The CDR3 contains 15 residues.

The V gene is TRBV7-8, the J gene TRBJ2-1; D is possibly TRBD2 (6 bases). Germline CDR1 and CDR2: SGHVS and FQNEAQ. V lost 1 base to trimming and J lost 2 bases, with 12 bases between them. The CDR3 sequence is 16 residues long. The CDR3 region has the DNA TGTGCCAGCAGCTTAGTTCTTAGCGGCACCTACAATGAGCAGTTCTTC. Its translation: CASSLVLSGTYNEQFF.